The clone carrying this T cell receptor beta chain was seen more than once but under ten times. Antigen unknown. This entry is derived from a study of cytomegalovirus exposure and HLA in healthy donors. PCR was performed using 60 Vbeta and 13 Jbeta primers. Assay: immunoSEQ multiplex PCR; the TCRdb copy retains only in-frame clones and omits some. The sample carries about 130,000 clones, 65% to 70% recorded once. Study-level points and caveats: TCR beta chains numbering about 160 were designated cytomegalovirus-associated. HLA allele associations emerged for about 18,000 TCR beta sequences in a later analysis, at 0.05 false discovery rate.

This clonotype was obtained from a human donor in good health. Sample: PBMCs.

In nucleotides, the CDR3 is TGCGCCAGCAGCCAAGAAACTAGCGGGGCCTACGAGCAGTACTTC. As protein: CASSQETSGAYEQYF. The chain is built from TRBV4-1 and TRBJ2-7; TRBD2 matches 10 bases. CDR3 length equals 15 residues. V lost 0 bases, J lost 2 bases, and 1 base stayed unmatched. Germline V lookup: CDR1 MGHRA, CDR2 YSYEKL.